This T cell receptor beta chain is drawn from a study of T-cell memory formation after mild COVID-19. For the study at large: TCR clusters largely stayed donor specific. Notes on the study in general: Cross-reactive memory apparently joined, as some responding clones appeared in pre-infection memory.

The 5'RACE method, run with constant-segment primers, produced TCR alpha and TCR beta cDNA libraries (carrying sample barcodes and UMIs). TCRdb reanalysed the 5' RACE reads using MiXCR and keeps one entry per CDR3 protein. The sample holds hundreds of thousands of distinct CDR3 sequences, more than 15% seen once. Per the germline V gene, CDR1 is MDHEN and CDR2 is SYDVKM. V lost 5 bases, J lost 0 bases, and 1 base stayed unmatched. The CDR3 spans 15 residues. In its sample, this clonotype was seen many times. No antigen is known for it. Sequencing input: PBMCs or a T cell subset sorted from them (not recorded which). The TCR sequence derives from a man between 18 and 35 years old who had mild COVID-19 (a few samples of this study predate the infection). Cell type and time point are not known. V usage is TRBV28 and J usage is TRBJ1-3; 10 bases match TRBD1. The chain's CDR3 is CASSDRGLSGNTIYF. DNA of the CDR3: TGTGCCAGCAGTGACAGGGGGCTCTCTGGAAACACCATATATTTT.